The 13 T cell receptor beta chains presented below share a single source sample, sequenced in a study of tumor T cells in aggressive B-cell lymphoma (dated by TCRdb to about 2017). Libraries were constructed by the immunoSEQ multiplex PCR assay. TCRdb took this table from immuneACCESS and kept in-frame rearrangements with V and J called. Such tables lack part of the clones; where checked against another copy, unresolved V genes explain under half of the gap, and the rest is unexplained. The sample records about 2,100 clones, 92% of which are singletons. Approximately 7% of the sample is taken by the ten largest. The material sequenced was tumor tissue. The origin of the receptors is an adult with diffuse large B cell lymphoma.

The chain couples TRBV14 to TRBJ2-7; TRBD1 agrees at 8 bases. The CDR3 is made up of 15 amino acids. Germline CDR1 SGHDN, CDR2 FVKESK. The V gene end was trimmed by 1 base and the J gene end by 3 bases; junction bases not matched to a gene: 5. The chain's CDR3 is CASSQVGTGVYEQYF. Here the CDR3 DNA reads TGTGCCAGCAGCCAAGTTGGGACAGGAGTCTACGAGCAGTACTTC.

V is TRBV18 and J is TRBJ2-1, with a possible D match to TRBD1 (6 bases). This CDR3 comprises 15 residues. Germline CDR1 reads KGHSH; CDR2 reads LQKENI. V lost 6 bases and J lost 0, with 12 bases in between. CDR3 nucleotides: TGTGCCAGCTCTCTCACAGGGTACTCCTACAATGAGCAGTTCTTC. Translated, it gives CASSLTGYSYNEQFF.

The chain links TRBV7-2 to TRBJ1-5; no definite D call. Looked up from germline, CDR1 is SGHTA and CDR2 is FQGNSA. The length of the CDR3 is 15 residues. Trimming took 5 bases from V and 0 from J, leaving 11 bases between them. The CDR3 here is CASSLGGNSNQPQHF. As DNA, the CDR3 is TGTGCCAGCAGCCTCGGAGGTAATAGCAATCAGCCCCAGCATTTT.

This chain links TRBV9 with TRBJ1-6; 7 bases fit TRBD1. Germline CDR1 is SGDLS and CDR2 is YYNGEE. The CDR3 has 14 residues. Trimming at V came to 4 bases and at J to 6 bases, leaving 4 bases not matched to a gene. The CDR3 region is CASSSGTVNSPLHF. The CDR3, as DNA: TGTGCCAGCAGCTCCGGGACAGTTAATTCACCCCTCCACTTT. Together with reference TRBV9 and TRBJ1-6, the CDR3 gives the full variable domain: DSGVTQTPKHLITATGQRVTLRCSPRSGDLSVYWYQQSLDQGLQFLIQYYNGEERAKGNILERFSAQQFPDLHSELNLSSLELGDSALYFCASSSGTVNSPLHFGNGTRLTVT.

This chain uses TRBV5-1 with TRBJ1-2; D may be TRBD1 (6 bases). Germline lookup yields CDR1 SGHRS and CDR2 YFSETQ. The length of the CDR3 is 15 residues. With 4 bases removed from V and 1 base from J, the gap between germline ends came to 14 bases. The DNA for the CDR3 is TGCGCCAGCAGCCCGGGTGGACAGCGTAACTATGGCTACACCTTC. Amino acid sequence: CASSPGGQRNYGYTF. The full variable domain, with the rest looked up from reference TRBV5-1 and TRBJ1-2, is KAGVTQTPRYLIKTRGQQVTLSCSPISGHRSVSWYQQTPGQGLQFLFEYFSETQRNKGNFPGRFSGRQFSNSRSEMNVSTLELGDSALYLCASSPGGQRNYGYTFGSGTRLTVV.

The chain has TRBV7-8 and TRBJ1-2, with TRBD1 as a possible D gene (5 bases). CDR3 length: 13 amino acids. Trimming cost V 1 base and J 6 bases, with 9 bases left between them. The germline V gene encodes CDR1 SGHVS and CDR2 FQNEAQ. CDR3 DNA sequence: TGTGCCAGCAGCTTAGAGGGGCTGGATGGCTACACCTTC. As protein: CASSLEGLDGYTF.

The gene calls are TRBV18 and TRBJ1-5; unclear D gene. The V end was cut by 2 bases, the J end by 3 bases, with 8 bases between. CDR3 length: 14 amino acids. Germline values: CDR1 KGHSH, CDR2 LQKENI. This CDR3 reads CASSPLRDNQPQHF. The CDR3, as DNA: TGTGCCAGCTCACCATTGAGGGACAATCAGCCCCAGCATTTT.

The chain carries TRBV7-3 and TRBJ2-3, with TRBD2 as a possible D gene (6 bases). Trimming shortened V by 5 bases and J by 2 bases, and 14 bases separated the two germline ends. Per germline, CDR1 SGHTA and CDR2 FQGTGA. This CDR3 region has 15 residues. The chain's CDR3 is CASSLLAVATDTQYF. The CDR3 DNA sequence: TGTGCCAGCAGCCTGTTAGCGGTCGCCACAGATACGCAGTATTTT. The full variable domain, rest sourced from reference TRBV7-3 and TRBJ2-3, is GAGVSQTPSNKVTEKGKYVELRCDPISGHTALYWYRQSLGQGPEFLIYFQGTGAADDSGLPNDRFFAVRPEGSVSTLKIQRTERGDSAVYLCASSLLAVATDTQYFGPGTRLTVL.

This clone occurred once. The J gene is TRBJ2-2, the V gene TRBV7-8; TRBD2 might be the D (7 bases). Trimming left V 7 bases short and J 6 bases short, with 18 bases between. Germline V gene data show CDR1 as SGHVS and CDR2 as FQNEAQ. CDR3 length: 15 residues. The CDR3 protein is CASNVRGRGSGELFF. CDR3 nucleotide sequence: TGTGCCAGCAACGTCCGGGGGCGGGGGTCCGGGGAGCTGTTTTTT.

The CDR3 spells CASSGGQGNTEAFF. For the CDR3, the DNA is TGCGCCAGCAGTGGGGGACAGGGGAACACTGAAGCTTTCTTT. The chain links TRBV10-2 to TRBJ1-1, with 9 positions matching TRBD1. From germline, CDR1 is WSHSY and CDR2 SAAADI. V trimming: 4 bases; J trimming: 1 base; junction bases outside the gene matches: 1. The CDR3 covers 14 residues.

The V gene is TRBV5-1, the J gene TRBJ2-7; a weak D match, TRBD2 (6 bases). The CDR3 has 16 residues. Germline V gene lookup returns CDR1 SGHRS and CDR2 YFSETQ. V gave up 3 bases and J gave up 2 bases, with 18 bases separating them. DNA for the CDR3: TGCGCCAGCAGCTCTCAGCCGGGACTGACAACCTACGAGCAGTACTTC. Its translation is CASSSQPGLTTYEQYF.

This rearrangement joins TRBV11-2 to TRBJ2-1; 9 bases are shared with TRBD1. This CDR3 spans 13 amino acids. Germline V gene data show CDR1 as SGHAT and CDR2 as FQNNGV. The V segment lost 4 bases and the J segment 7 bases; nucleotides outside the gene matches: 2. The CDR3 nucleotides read TGTGCCAGCAGCTGGGACAGGGCGAATGAGCAGTTCTTC. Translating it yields CASSWDRANEQFF.

The CDR3 DNA reads TGTGCCAGTAGCGGAACCAGGGGTAGCTCCTATAATTCACCCCTCCACTTT. Amino acids: CASSGTRGSSYNSPLHF. This sequence joins TRBV19 and TRBJ1-6; D perhaps matches TRBD1 (6 bases). V lost 6 bases and J lost 0, with 15 bases in between. CDR3 size: 17 residues. Germline CDR1 and CDR2: LNHDA and SQIVND (reference sequence).